This T cell receptor beta chain was captured by sequencing in a study of T cell changes during pregnancy in multiple sclerosis. Produced via immunoSEQ multiplex PCR; TCRdb's table is partial and in-frame only. The sample shows around 80,000 clones, 94% of them seen only once. This clone was recorded a few times. The CDR3 runs to 13 residues. Trimming removed 5 bases from V and 7 bases from J, with 14 bases in between. From germline, CDR1 is MNHEY and CDR2 SMNVEV (reference sequence). The sample in question was peripheral blood, obtained in the second trimester of pregnancy. The TCR originated in a female donor in good health, enrolled as a control in a pregnancy study. The chain couples TRBV27 to TRBJ1-1; perhaps TRBD1 as D (6 bases). CDR3 amino acids: CASSPIGTIEAFF. In nucleotides, the CDR3 is TGTGCCAGCAGTCCAATTGGGACAATTGAAGCTTTCTTT.